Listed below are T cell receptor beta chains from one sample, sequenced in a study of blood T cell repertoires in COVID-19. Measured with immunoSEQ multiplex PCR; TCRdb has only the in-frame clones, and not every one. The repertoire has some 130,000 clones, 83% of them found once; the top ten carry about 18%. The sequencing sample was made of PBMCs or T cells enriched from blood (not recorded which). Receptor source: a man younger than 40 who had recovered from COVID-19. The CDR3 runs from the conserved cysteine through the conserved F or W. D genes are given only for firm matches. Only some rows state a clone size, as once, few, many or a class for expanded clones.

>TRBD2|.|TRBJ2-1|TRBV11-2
CASSLASGGSNEQFF
TGTGCCAGCAGCTTAGCCAGCGGGGGATCCAATGAGCAGTTCTTC
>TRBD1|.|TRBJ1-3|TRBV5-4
CASSLDRGYDTIYF
TGTGCCAGCAGCTTGGACAGGGGGTATGACACCATATATTTT
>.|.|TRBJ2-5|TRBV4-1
CASSQDKGTGGLWATQYF
TGCGCCAGCAGCCAAGATAAGGGGACGGGGGGCCTTTGGGCGACCCAGTACTTC
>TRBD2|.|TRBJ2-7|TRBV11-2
CASSLDGGLADYEQYF
TGTGCCAGCAGCTTAGATGGAGGACTAGCGGATTACGAGCAGTACTTC
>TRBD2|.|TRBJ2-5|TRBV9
CASSVAGGPEETQYF
TGTGCCAGCAGCGTAGCGGGAGGGCCAGAAGAGACCCAGTACTTC
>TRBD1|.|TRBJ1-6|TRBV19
CATAGGGFAPLHF
TGTGCCACCGCGGGAGGGGGCTTCGCACCCCTCCACTTT
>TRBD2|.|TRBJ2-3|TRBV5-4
CASSPRSGGNTDTQYF
TGTGCCAGCAGCCCCAGGAGCGGGGGAAACACAGATACGCAGTATTTT
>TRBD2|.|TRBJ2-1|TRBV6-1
CASSDPASGRGRGGEQFF
TGTGCCAGCAGTGATCCGGCTAGCGGGAGAGGTCGAGGGGGTGAGCAGTTCTTC
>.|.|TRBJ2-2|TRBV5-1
CASSLGASNTGELFF
TGCGCCAGCAGCTTGGGAGCCTCAAACACCGGGGAGCTGTTTTTT
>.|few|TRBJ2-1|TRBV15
CATSREGTPGLYNEQFF
TGTGCCACCAGCAGGGAGGGAACACCGGGACTTTACAATGAGCAGTTCTTC
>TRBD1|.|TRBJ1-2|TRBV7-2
CASSIEGAGGYTF
TGTGCCAGCAGCATAGAGGGGGCTGGTGGCTACACCTTC
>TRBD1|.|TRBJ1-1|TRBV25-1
CASSEYDRGNTEAFF
TGTGCCAGCAGTGAATATGACAGGGGAAACACTGAAGCTTTCTTT
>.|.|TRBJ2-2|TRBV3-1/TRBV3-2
CASSQDKGENTGELFF
TGTGCCAGCAGCCAAGATAAGGGGGAGAACACCGGGGAGCTGTTTTTT
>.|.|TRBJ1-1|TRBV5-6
CASSGATGSTEAFF
TGTGCCAGCAGCGGTGCTACAGGGAGCACTGAAGCTTTCTTT
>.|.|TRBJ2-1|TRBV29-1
CSYIYSGWGATYNEQFF
TGCAGCTATATCTATAGCGGGTGGGGGGCCACCTACAATGAGCAGTTCTTC
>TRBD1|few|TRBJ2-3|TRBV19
CASSIGPGQGADTQYF
TGTGCCAGTAGTATAGGCCCGGGACAGGGGGCAGATACGCAGTATTTT
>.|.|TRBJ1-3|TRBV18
CASSPDIRASGNTIYF
TGTGCCAGCTCACCAGACATCCGAGCCTCTGGAAACACCATATATTTT
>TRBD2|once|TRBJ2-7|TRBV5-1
CASSFRTSGYEQYF
TGCGCCAGCAGCTTCAGGACTAGCGGTTACGAGCAGTACTTC
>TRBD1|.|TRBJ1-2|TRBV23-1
CASSQVDRASANYGYTF
TGCGCCAGCAGTCAGGTGGACAGGGCGAGTGCTAACTATGGCTACACCTTC
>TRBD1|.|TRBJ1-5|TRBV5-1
CASRPDRAPLQPQHF
TGCGCCAGCAGGCCCGACAGGGCCCCCTTGCAGCCCCAGCATTTT
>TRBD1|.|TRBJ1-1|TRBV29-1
CSIPTGVGEAFF
TGCAGCATCCCTACAGGGGTCGGGGAAGCTTTCTTT
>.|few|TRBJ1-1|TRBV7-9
CASSLVVPGTEAFF
TGTGCCAGCAGCTTAGTGGTTCCGGGCACTGAAGCTTTCTTT
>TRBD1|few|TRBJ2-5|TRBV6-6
CASSQDRGRGETQYF
TGTGCCAGCAGCCAGGACAGGGGGCGTGGAGAGACCCAGTACTTC
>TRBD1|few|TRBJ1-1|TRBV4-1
CASSPGTDYTEAFF
TGCGCCAGCAGCCCTGGGACAGATTACACTGAAGCTTTCTTT
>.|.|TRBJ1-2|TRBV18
CASSPGGAGYTF
TGTGCCAGCTCCCCGGGGGGGGCTGGCTACACCTTC
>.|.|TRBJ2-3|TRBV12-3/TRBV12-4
CASSFFQDTQYF
TGTGCCAGCAGTTTTTTTCAAGATACGCAGTATTTT
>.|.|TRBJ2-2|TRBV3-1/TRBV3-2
CASSNKIPGSKTGELFF
TGTGCCAGCAGCAACAAGATTCCGGGGTCAAAAACCGGGGAGCTGTTTTTT
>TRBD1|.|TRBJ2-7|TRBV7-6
CASSSDRGEEQYF
TGTGCCAGCAGCTCCGACAGGGGAGAAGAGCAGTACTTC
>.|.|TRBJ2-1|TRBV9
CASSVLSGEQFF
TGTGCCAGCAGCGTACTTAGCGGAGAGCAGTTCTTC
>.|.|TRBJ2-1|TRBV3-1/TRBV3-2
CASNRAGPSHNEQFF
TGTGCCAGCAACCGTGCGGGTCCCTCCCACAATGAGCAGTTCTTC
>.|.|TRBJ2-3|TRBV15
CATSSGRTSDTQYF
TGTGCCACCAGCAGCGGGAGAACGTCAGATACGCAGTATTTT
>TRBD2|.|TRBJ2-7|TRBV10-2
CASTYLAGSYEQYF
TGCGCCAGCACGTATCTAGCGGGATCTTACGAGCAGTACTTC
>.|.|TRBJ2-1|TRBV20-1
CSASTGYVRNEQFF
TGCAGTGCTAGTACAGGATATGTTCGTAATGAGCAGTTCTTC
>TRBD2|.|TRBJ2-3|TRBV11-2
CASSLDGLAGSTDTQYF
TGTGCCAGCAGCTTAGATGGACTAGCGGGGAGCACAGATACGCAGTATTTT
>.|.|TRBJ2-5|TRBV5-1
CASSSAMGWAGETQYF
TGCGCCAGCAGCTCAGCTATGGGTTGGGCGGGAGAGACCCAGTACTTC
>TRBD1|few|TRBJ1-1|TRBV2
CASTWTGVSEAFF
TGTGCCAGCACCTGGACAGGGGTTAGTGAAGCTTTCTTT
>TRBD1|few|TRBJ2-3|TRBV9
CASSVADRGRTDTQYF
TGTGCCAGCAGCGTAGCTGACAGGGGGCGTACAGATACGCAGTATTTT
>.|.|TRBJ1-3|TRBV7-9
CASSSESMGGWPGNTIYF
TGTGCCAGCAGCTCCGAGTCGATGGGGGGTTGGCCTGGAAACACCATATATTTT
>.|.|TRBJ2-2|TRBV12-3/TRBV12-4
CASSPRSGELFF
TGTGCCAGCAGTCCCCGGAGCGGGGAGCTGTTTTTT
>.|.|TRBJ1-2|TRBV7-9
CASSLAGGANGYTF
TGTGCCAGCAGCTTAGCAGGGGGGGCTAATGGCTACACCTTC
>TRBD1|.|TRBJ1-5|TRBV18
CASSSGQGQPQHF
TGTGCCAGCTCTTCGGGACAGGGGCAGCCCCAGCATTTT
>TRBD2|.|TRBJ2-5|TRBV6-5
CASIVAGGLETQYF
TGTGCCAGCATAGTAGCGGGGGGGTTAGAGACCCAGTACTTC
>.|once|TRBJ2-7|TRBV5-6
CASSSYRDSYEQYF
TGTGCCAGCAGCTCGTACAGGGACTCCTACGAGCAGTACTTC
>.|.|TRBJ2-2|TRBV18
CASSPKQGPGELFF
TGTGCCAGCTCACCCAAACAGGGCCCCGGGGAGCTGTTTTTT
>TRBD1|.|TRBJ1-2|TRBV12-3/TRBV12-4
CASQGAGYGYTF
TGTGCCAGCCAGGGGGCGGGCTATGGCTACACCTTC
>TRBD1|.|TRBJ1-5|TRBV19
CASSISLGTGMYQPQHF
TGTGCCAGTAGTATATCGTTGGGGACAGGAATGTATCAGCCCCAGCATTTT
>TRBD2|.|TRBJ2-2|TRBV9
CASSTTSGVATGELFF
TGTGCCAGCAGCACGACTAGCGGGGTGGCCACCGGGGAGCTGTTTTTT
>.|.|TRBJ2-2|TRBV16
CASSQRAGELFF
TGTGCCAGCAGCCAGAGGGCCGGGGAGCTGTTTTTT
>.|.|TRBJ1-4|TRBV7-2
CASSLEYSRSNEKLFF
TGTGCCAGCAGCTTAGAGTACAGCCGATCCAATGAAAAACTGTTTTTT
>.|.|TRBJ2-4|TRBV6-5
CASSRGQSIQYF
TGTGCCAGCAGTCGAGGACAGAGCATTCAGTACTTC
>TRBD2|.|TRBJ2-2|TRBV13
CASSSGLAENTGELFF
TGTGCCAGCAGCTCGGGACTAGCGGAAAACACCGGGGAGCTGTTTTTT
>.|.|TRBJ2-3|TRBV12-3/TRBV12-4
CASSLVVRDTQYF
TGTGCCAGCAGTTTAGTGGTGCGAGATACGCAGTATTTT
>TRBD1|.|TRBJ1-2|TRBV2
CASRDSSTGLGGYTF
TGTGCCAGCAGAGATAGCTCGACAGGGTTAGGTGGCTACACCTTC
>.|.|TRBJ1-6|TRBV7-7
CASSLETGIYNSPLHF
TGTGCTAGCAGCTTAGAAACGGGGATCTATAATTCACCCCTCCACTTT
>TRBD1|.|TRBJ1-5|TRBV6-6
CASKMGQSIQPQHF
TGTGCCAGCAAGATGGGACAGTCGATTCAGCCCCAGCATTTT
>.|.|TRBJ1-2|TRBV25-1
CASSNLQGYGYTF
TGTGCCAGCAGTAACCTACAGGGCTATGGCTACACCTTC
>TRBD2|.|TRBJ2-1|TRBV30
CAWAPLWEGRNEQFF
TGTGCCTGGGCCCCTCTGTGGGAGGGCCGCAATGAGCAGTTCTTC
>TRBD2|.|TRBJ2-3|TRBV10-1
CASSEGGTSASNTDTQYF
TGCGCCAGCAGTGAAGGGGGGACTAGCGCCAGCAACACAGATACGCAGTATTTT
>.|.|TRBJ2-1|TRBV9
CASSSRENEQFF
TGTGCCAGCAGCTCACGGGAAAATGAGCAGTTCTTC